Listed below are T cell receptor beta chains from one sample, sequenced in a study of shared clonotypes between healthy human individuals. This table comes from immunoSEQ multiplex PCR, and its TCRdb copy is limited to in-frame clones, with some not included. Of millions of clones listed, 95% were seen once; the top ten hold 0.1% to 0.15%. The sequencing input was naive CD4+ T cells sorted from blood. These receptors all come from a man aged 18 to 29 in good health. Each CDR3 is given with its conserved first and last residue. D genes are given only for firm matches. Clone size, where shown, is once, few, many, or a class for clones that have expanded.

D | J | V | size | length | CDR3 | DNA
TRBD1 | TRBJ1-6 | TRBV6-1 | NA | 14 | CASSRQGGSSPLHF | TGTGCCAGCAGCCGACAGGGCGGTAGTTCACCCCTCCACTTT
NA | TRBJ1-2 | TRBV9 | NA | 15 | CASSTQDDPNYGYTF | TGTGCCAGCAGCACCCAGGACGATCCTAACTATGGCTACACCTTC
TRBD1 | TRBJ2-5 | TRBV29-1 | NA | 15 | CSASSGTDGQETQYF | TGCAGCGCCAGTTCGGGGACAGACGGTCAAGAGACCCAGTACTTC
NA | TRBJ1-2 | TRBV19 | NA | 14 | CASSPGRDNYGYTF | TGTGCCAGTAGTCCGGGTCGGGACAATTATGGCTACACCTTC
NA | TRBJ1-2 | TRBV30 | NA | 12 | CAWSANLGTVYF | TGTGCCTGGAGTGCGAATTTAGGGACCGTCTACTTC
NA | TRBJ2-7 | TRBV11-3 | NA | 13 | CASSSKSSYEQYF | TGTGCCAGCAGCTCTAAGAGCTCCTACGAGCAGTACTTC
NA | TRBJ2-2 | TRBV28 | NA | 14 | CASSLILEHGELFF | TGTGCCAGCAGTTTAATACTAGAGCACGGGGAGCTGTTTTTT
TRBD1 | TRBJ2-3 | TRBV6-1 | NA | 18 | CASSVKYQRRTGPDTQYF | TGTGCCAGCAGTGTCAAGTACCAACGGAGGACAGGGCCAGATACGCAGTATTTT
NA | TRBJ1-2 | TRBV10-1 | NA | 12 | CASTDGVHGYTF | TGCGCCAGCACTGACGGGGTTCATGGCTACACCTTC
TRBD1 | TRBJ1-2 | TRBV28 | NA | 16 | CASSPSTGPPRSGYTF | TGTGCCAGCAGTCCTTCGACAGGGCCCCCTAGGAGCGGCTACACCTTC
NA | TRBJ1-1 | TRBV5-4 | NA | 14 | CASPSLQPNTEAFF | TGTGCCAGCCCCTCTCTGCAGCCAAACACTGAAGCTTTCTTT
TRBD1 | TRBJ2-7 | TRBV5-1 | once | 15 | CASRPAGQGRNEQYF | TGCGCCAGCAGACCTGCAGGACAGGGAAGGAACGAGCAGTACTTC
TRBD2 | TRBJ2-2 | TRBV30 | NA | 17 | CAWSVLRLLAGTGELFF | TGTGCCTGGAGTGTACTTCGACTTTTAGCGGGCACCGGGGAGCTGTTTTTT
NA | TRBJ1-2 | TRBV7-3 | NA | 13 | CASSLEGGYGYTF | TGTGCCAGCAGCTTAGAAGGAGGCTATGGCTACACCTTC
TRBD1 | TRBJ2-5 | TRBV25-1 | NA | 16 | CASSLGPGTAKETQYF | TGTGCCAGCAGTTTGGGACCCGGGACAGCCAAAGAGACCCAGTACTTC
NA | TRBJ2-7 | TRBV28 | NA | 12 | CASRRTAYEQYF | TGTGCCAGCAGGCGGACAGCCTACGAGCAGTACTTC
NA | TRBJ1-4 | TRBV11-2 | NA | 17 | CASSLDPWQGVSEKLFF | TGTGCCAGCAGCTTAGATCCGTGGCAGGGCGTGAGTGAAAAACTGTTTTTT
TRBD1 | TRBJ2-7 | TRBV13 | NA | 15 | CASSIGDRTSYEQYF | TGTGCCAGCAGCATTGGGGACAGGACCTCCTACGAGCAGTACTTC
NA | TRBJ1-5 | TRBV6-5 | NA | 14 | CASHGGDSNQPQHF | TGTGCCAGCCACGGTGGGGATAGCAATCAGCCCCAGCATTTT
NA | TRBJ2-2 | TRBV5-1 | NA | 17 | CASSYGPSFLNTGELFF | TGCGCCAGCAGCTACGGGCCCTCCTTCTTAAACACCGGGGAGCTGTTTTTT
NA | TRBJ2-4 | TRBV5-6 | NA | 15 | CASSQGSLGTSIQYF | TGTGCCAGCAGCCAAGGCTCACTCGGGACGAGCATTCAGTACTTC
NA | TRBJ2-1 | TRBV5-4 | NA | 14 | CASSLGQGSLTEFF | TGTGCCAGCAGCTTGGGGCAGGGGAGTCTGACGGAGTTCTTC
NA | TRBJ2-5 | TRBV5-4 | few | 15 | CASSYAGTAGETQYF | TGTGCCAGCAGTTATGCGGGGACGGCGGGTGAGACCCAGTACTTC
NA | TRBJ2-5 | TRBV6-5 | once | 14 | CASSYSTGGETQYF | TGTGCCAGCAGTTACTCGACCGGGGGAGAGACCCAGTACTTC
NA | TRBJ1-4 | TRBV5-5 | NA | 15 | CASSLAPATNEKLFF | TGTGCCAGCAGCTTGGCACCTGCAACTAATGAAAAACTGTTTTTT
NA | TRBJ1-2 | TRBV30 | once | 11 | CAWVEIYGYTF | TGTGCCTGGGTTGAAATCTATGGCTACACCTTC
NA | TRBJ2-7 | TRBV15 | NA | 17 | CATSPSSRGTLNYEQYF | TGTGCCACCAGCCCGTCTTCGAGAGGCACCCTTAACTACGAGCAGTACTTC
NA | TRBJ1-5 | TRBV5-1 | NA | 15 | CASSLHSGGNQPQHF | TGCGCCAGCAGCTTACATTCAGGGGGCAATCAGCCCCAGCATTTT
NA | TRBJ1-2 | TRBV5-4 | few | 15 | CASSPARGSIYGYTF | TGTGCCAGCAGCCCAGCCCGGGGCTCCATCTATGGCTACACCTTC
NA | TRBJ2-5 | TRBV10-2 | NA | 12 | CASRNSQGTQYF | TGCGCCAGCAGGAATTCACAGGGGACCCAGTACTTC
TRBD1 | TRBJ1-4 | TRBV7-9 | NA | 15 | CASSEMDRAGEKLFF | TGTGCCAGCAGCGAAATGGACAGGGCAGGCGAAAAACTGTTTTTT
TRBD1 | TRBJ1-2 | TRBV5-1 | NA | 14 | CASSSRTGGEGYTF | TGCGCCAGCAGCTCGAGGACAGGGGGCGAAGGCTACACCTTC
TRBD1 | TRBJ2-3 | TRBV5-1 | NA | 15 | CASNLGQGRTDTQYF | TGCGCCAGCAACTTAGGACAGGGGAGGACAGATACGCAGTATTTT
TRBD2 | TRBJ2-7 | TRBV28 | NA | 14 | CASSSGGGTYEQYF | TGTGCCAGCAGTAGCGGGGGAGGCACCTACGAGCAGTACTTC
NA | TRBJ1-2 | TRBV6-5 | NA | 13 | CASSYAANYGYTF | TGTGCCAGCAGTTACGCAGCTAACTATGGCTACACCTTC
NA | TRBJ2-7 | TRBV18 | NA | 14 | CASSPGSSSYEQYF | TGTGCCAGCTCACCAGGGTCGAGCTCCTACGAGCAGTACTTC
NA | TRBJ1-1 | TRBV10-3 | NA | 14 | CASIEDGGNTEAFF | TGTGCCAGTATTGAGGACGGGGGGAACACTGAAGCTTTCTTT
NA | TRBJ2-5 | TRBV19 | NA | 13 | CASSMSGAWAQYF | TGTGCCAGTAGTATGTCCGGGGCCTGGGCCCAGTACTTC
TRBD2 | TRBJ2-3 | TRBV2 | NA | 16 | CASSSLAGAGTDTQYF | TGTGCCAGCAGTTCGTTAGCGGGGGCGGGGACAGATACGCAGTATTTT
NA | TRBJ2-3 | TRBV2 | NA | 15 | CASSEGVLSTDTQYF | TGTGCCAGCAGTGAAGGCGTGTTGAGCACAGATACGCAGTATTTT
NA | TRBJ2-1 | TRBV27 | NA | 14 | CASSHRGSANEQFF | TGTGCCAGCAGCCACCGGGGATCGGCCAATGAGCAGTTCTTC
TRBD2 | TRBJ2-2 | TRBV6-1 | NA | 13 | CASSLGLAGELFF | TGTGCCAGCAGTCTAGGACTAGCGGGGGAGCTGTTTTTT
TRBD2 | TRBJ2-1 | TRBV7-2 | NA | 15 | CASSRNSGSYNEQFF | TGTGCCAGCAGCCGTAATAGCGGGAGTTACAATGAGCAGTTCTTC
NA | TRBJ2-3 | TRBV7-2 | NA | 18 | CASSLRRKALLSTDTQYF | TGTGCCAGCAGCTTAAGGAGGAAGGCCTTACTTAGCACAGATACGCAGTATTTT
NA | TRBJ1-5 | TRBV5-4 | NA | 14 | CASSSDGSNQPQHF | TGTGCCAGCAGCTCGGACGGTAGCAATCAGCCCCAGCATTTT
TRBD1 | TRBJ2-5 | TRBV7-8 | once | 13 | CASSRGQAETQYF | TGTGCCAGCAGTAGGGGACAGGCAGAGACCCAGTACTTC
TRBD2 | TRBJ2-1 | TRBV5-4 | NA | 17 | CASSLAPQGGSYNEQFF | TGTGCCAGCAGCCTGGCCCCCCAGGGAGGGTCCTACAATGAGCAGTTCTTC
NA | TRBJ1-3 | TRBV7-2 | NA | 11 | CASTMTDTIYF | TGTGCCAGCACCATGACGGACACCATATATTTT
NA | TRBJ1-2 | TRBV7-9 | NA | 14 | CASSLGPGYYGYTF | TGTGCCAGCAGCTTAGGACCCGGCTACTATGGCTACACCTTC
TRBD1 | TRBJ2-1 | TRBV2 | NA | 16 | CASSETGTVSYNEQFF | TGTGCCAGCAGTGAAACCGGGACAGTCTCCTACAATGAGCAGTTCTTC
TRBD1 | TRBJ2-7 | TRBV5-1 | NA | 15 | CASSLGDRLTYEQYF | TGCGCCAGCAGCTTGGGGGACAGGCTTACCTACGAGCAGTACTTC
NA | TRBJ2-7 | TRBV4-1 | NA | 16 | CASSQVWSSATYEQYF | TGCGCCAGCAGCCAAGTCTGGTCTAGCGCTACCTACGAGCAGTACTTC
NA | TRBJ1-5 | TRBV28 | NA | 15 | CASIQGPGTNQPQHF | TGTGCCAGCATCCAGGGCCCCGGCACTAATCAGCCCCAGCATTTT
NA | TRBJ1-6 | TRBV6-1 | NA | 13 | CASKTALLSPLHF | TGTGCCAGCAAAACAGCTTTACTTTCACCCCTCCACTTT
NA | TRBJ1-5 | TRBV28 | NA | 11 | CASTSNQPQHF | TGTGCCAGCACATCGAATCAGCCCCAGCATTTT
TRBD1 | TRBJ2-7 | TRBV5-1 | NA | 14 | CASSHRGQGNEQYF | TGCGCCAGCAGCCATCGTGGACAGGGCAACGAGCAGTACTTC
NA | TRBJ1-4 | TRBV5-4 | NA | 15 | CASSLQQGGTEKLFF | TGTGCCAGCAGCTTGCAACAGGGTGGGACTGAAAAACTGTTTTTT
NA | TRBJ2-2 | TRBV10-2 | NA | 14 | CASSDNYLTGELFF | TGCGCCAGCAGTGACAACTACCTCACCGGGGAGCTGTTTTTT
TRBD2 | TRBJ2-5 | TRBV7-7 | NA | 16 | CASSPGLAGAQETQYF | TGTGCTAGCAGCCCCGGACTAGCGGGGGCTCAAGAGACCCAGTACTTC
TRBD1 | TRBJ1-3 | TRBV15 | once | 17 | CATSRGGQISSGNTIYF | TGTGCCACCAGCAGAGGGGGACAGATCAGCTCTGGAAACACCATATATTTT